The text below deals with one T cell receptor (beta chain). It was with 60 Vbeta and 13 Jbeta primers that the PCR ran. Libraries were prepared by immunoSEQ multiplex PCR; TCRdb keeps only in-frame clonotypes and omits some of them. The data hold about 140,000 clones, with 75% to 85% observed a single time. In germline, CDR1 is MGHRA, CDR2 YSYEKL. The length of the CDR3 is 17 residues. J lost 3 bases, V lost 0 bases, and 6 bases had no gene match. This record comes from a study of cytomegalovirus exposure and HLA in healthy donors. Sequencing input: PBMCs. The TCR originated in a man aged 45 to 65 in good health and CMV-seronegative. The chain couples TRBV4-1 to TRBJ2-3; 10 bases align to TRBD2. The CDR3 region is CASSQDSGRRGTDTQYF. CDR3 DNA sequence: TGCGCCAGCAGCCAAGATAGCGGGAGGAGAGGGACAGATACGCAGTATTTT.